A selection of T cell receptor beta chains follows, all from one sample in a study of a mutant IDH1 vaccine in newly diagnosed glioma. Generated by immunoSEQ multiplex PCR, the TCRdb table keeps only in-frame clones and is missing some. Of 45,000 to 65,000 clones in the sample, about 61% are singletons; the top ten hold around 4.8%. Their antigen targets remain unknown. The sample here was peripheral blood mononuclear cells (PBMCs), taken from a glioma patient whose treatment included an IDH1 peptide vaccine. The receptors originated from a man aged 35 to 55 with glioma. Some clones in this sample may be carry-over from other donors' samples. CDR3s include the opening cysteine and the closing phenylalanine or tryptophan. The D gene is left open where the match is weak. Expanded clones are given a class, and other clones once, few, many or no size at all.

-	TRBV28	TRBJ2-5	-	CASSSPGRRGEGTQYF	TGTGCCAGCAGTTCTCCCGGCAGGAGGGGGGAAGGGACCCAGTACTTC
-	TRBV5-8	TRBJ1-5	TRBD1	CASSLGQGVGQPQHF	TGTGCCAGCAGCTTGGGGCAGGGGGTAGGTCAGCCCCAGCATTTT
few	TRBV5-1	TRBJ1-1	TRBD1	CASSLQGAEAFF	TGCGCCAGCAGCCTTCAGGGGGCTGAAGCTTTCTTT
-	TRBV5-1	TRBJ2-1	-	CASSFRLEGLLSYNEQFF	TGCGCCAGCAGCTTCCGCCTCGAGGGCCTCCTCTCCTACAATGAGCAGTTCTTC
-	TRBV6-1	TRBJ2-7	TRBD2	CASTPKRGGYHEQYF	TGTGCCAGCACCCCTAAGCGGGGGGGCTACCACGAGCAGTACTTC
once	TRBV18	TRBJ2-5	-	CASSPPRGAETQYF	TGTGCCAGCTCACCACCAAGGGGCGCGGAGACCCAGTACTTC
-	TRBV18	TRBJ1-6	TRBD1	CASSPTLDRLQAPLHF	TGTGCCAGCTCACCTACACTGGACAGGCTCCAGGCCCCCCTCCACTTT
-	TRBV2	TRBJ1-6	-	CASSDITGTSSPLHF	TGTGCCAGCAGTGACATAACAGGGACCTCCTCACCCCTCCACTTT
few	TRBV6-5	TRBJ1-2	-	CASSYSDGYYGYTF	TGTGCCAGCAGTTACTCAGACGGCTACTATGGCTACACCTTC
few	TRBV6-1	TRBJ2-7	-	CASSESLYEQYFGLCF	-
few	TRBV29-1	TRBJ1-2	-	CSVGDRQEANYGYTF	TGCAGCGTTGGCGACAGACAAGAAGCTAACTATGGCTACACCTTC
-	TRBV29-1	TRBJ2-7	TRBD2	CSVSGTSGLGQYF	TGCAGCGTTTCCGGGACTAGCGGACTTGGGCAGTACTTC
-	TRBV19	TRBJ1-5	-	CASSHGGTGNQPQHF	TGTGCCAGTAGCCATGGGGGGACCGGCAATCAGCCCCAGCATTTT
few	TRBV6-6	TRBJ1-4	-	CASSPTGNIGEKLFF	TGTGCCAGCTCCCCAACAGGGAACATTGGTGAAAAACTGTTTTTT
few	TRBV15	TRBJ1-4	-	CATSRGGVEVGEKLFF	TGTGCCACCAGCAGAGGCGGGGTGGAGGTTGGGGAGAAACTGTTTTTT
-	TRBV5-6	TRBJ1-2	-	CASSLAKQGYGYTF	TGTGCCAGCAGCTTGGCCAAACAGGGCTATGGCTACACCTTC
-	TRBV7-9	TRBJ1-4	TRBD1	CASSLGQGEKLFF	TGTGCCAGCAGCTTAGGACAGGGGGAAAAACTGTTTTTT
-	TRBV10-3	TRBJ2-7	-	CATAGSKPYEQYF	TGTGCCACGGCGGGGTCCAAACCCTACGAGCAGTACTTC
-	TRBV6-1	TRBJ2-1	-	CASSSPWGDNEQFF	TGTGCCAGCAGCAGTCCTTGGGGGGACAATGAGCAGTTCTTC
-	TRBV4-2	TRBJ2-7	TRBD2	CASSPNGGVAYEQYF	TGTGCCAGCAGCCCAAACGGGGGGGTGGCCTACGAGCAGTACTTC
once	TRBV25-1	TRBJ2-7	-	CASSGDHLWGEQYF	TGTGCCAGCAGTGGGGACCACCTCTGGGGCGAGCAGTACTTC
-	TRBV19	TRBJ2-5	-	CASSIKQGLGETQYF	TGTGCCAGTAGTATTAAGCAGGGGCTTGGAGAGACCCAGTACTTC
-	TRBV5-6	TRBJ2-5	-	CASSTPPETQYF	TGTGCCAGCAGCACCCCACCCGAGACCCAGTACTTC
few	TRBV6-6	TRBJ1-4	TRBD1	CASSYLGQREKLFF	TGTGCCAGCAGTTACCTGGGACAGAGAGAAAAACTGTTTTTT
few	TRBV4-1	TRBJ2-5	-	CASSQGQQRETQYF	TGCGCCAGCAGCCAAGGACAGCAGCGAGAGACCCAGTACTTC
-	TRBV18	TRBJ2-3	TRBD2	CASSERGDTDTQYF	TGTGCCAGCTCAGAGCGGGGCGACACAGATACGCAGTATTTT
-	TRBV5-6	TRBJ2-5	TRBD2	CASSRTGGGQETQYF	TGTGCCAGCAGCCGGACGGGAGGGGGCCAAGAGACCCAGTACTTC
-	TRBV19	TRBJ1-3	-	CASQWREAGNTIYF	TGTGCCAGCCAATGGAGGGAGGCTGGAAACACCATATATTTT
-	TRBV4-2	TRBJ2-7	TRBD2	CASSPREGGPYEQYF	TGTGCCAGCAGCCCCCGGGAGGGCGGCCCCTACGAGCAGTACTTC
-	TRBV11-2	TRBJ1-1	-	CASSAGVMNTEAFF	TGTGCCAGCAGCGCAGGGGTCATGAACACTGAAGCTTTCTTT
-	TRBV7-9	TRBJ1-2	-	CASSSPGEDGYTF	TGTGCCAGCAGCTCCCCAGGGGAGGATGGCTACACCTTC
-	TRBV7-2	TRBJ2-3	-	CASSFKGSDTQYF	TGTGCCAGCAGCTTTAAGGGTTCAGATACGCAGTATTTT
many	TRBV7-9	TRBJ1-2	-	CASSLEAVANGYTF	TGTGCCAGCAGCTTAGAGGCGGTCGCTAATGGCTACACCTTC
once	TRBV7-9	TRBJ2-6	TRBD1	CASSARQGARGANVLTF	TGTGCCAGCAGCGCCAGACAGGGGGCGCGAGGGGCCAACGTCCTGACTTTC
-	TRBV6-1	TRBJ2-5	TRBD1	CASSEAVGQGAETQYF	TGTGCCAGCAGTGAAGCGGTCGGACAGGGGGCCGAGACCCAGTACTTC
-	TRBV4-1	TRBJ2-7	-	CASSQGAGDEQYF	TGCGCCAGCAGCCAAGGGGCGGGCGACGAGCAGTACTTC
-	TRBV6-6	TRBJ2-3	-	CASSPGARRDTQYF	TGTGCCAGCAGCCCCGGCGCCCGCAGGGATACGCAGTATTTT
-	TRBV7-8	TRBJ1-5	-	CASNKAGRGRGNQPQHF	TGTGCCAGCAACAAAGCCGGGAGGGGCAGAGGCAATCAGCCCCAGCATTTT
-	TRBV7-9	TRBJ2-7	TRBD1	CASSLTGGIYEQYF	TGTGCCAGCAGCCTTACAGGGGGGATATACGAGCAGTACTTC
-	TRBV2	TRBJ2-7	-	CASSEDMLAYEQYF	TGTGCCAGCAGCGAGGACATGCTGGCCTACGAGCAGTACTTC
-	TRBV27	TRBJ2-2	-	CASSSTRGLRNTGELFF	TGTGCCAGCAGTTCTACCCGGGGGCTTCGGAACACCGGGGAGCTGTTTTTT